This T cell receptor beta chain comes out of a study of blood T cell repertoires in COVID-19. Study context: Donors in the United States, Italy and Spain gave samples during acute or convalescent COVID-19.

Participant-given clinical history determined each cohort assignment. The CDR3 runs 16 residues. Germline CDR1 GTSNPN, CDR2 SVGIG (reference sequence). Trimming stripped 1 base from V and 5 bases from J, with 20 bases between. Authors' methods: The authors estimated nucleated cell counts from reference gene primer amplification. Generated by immunoSEQ multiplex PCR, the TCRdb table keeps only in-frame clones and is missing some. The DNA was the basis for D and trimming; V, J and clone size are from that table. The sample consists of under 350,000 clones, approximately 89% of them appearing once. Sequencing was carried out using PBMCs or T cells enriched from blood (not recorded which). The rearrangement links TRBV30 to TRBJ1-1; D call uncertain. The source of this sequence is a woman aged 55 to 70 who had recovered from COVID-19. Here the CDR3 reads CAWSEKLATGRTEAFF. The DNA of the CDR3 is TGTGCCTGGAGTGAGAAGTTGGCCACTGGGAGGACTGAAGCTTTCTTT.